This T cell receptor (beta chain) is drawn from a study of blood T cell repertoires in COVID-19. V lost 4 bases to trimming and J lost 5 bases, with 20 bases between them. The CDR3 has 16 amino acids. Germline assignment: CDR1 MNHEY and CDR2 SVGEGT. Authors' data handling: The assay estimated nucleated cells by amplifying reference gene primers. TCRdb's table, derived via immunoSEQ multiplex PCR, lists solely in-frame clones and lacks some. The D gene and trimming were derived from the DNA, and the V and J assignments and clone size from that table. The sample carries roughly 110,000 clones, about 87% recorded once.

The sample was peripheral blood. The chain uses TRBV6-2 or TRBV6-3 and TRBJ1-2; D gene unclear. The receptor comes from a woman in her forties or fifties with acute or convalescent COVID-19. CDR3 sequence reads: CASSSPVLLLQYGYTF. In nucleotides, the CDR3 is TGTGCCAGCAGTTCACCCGTCCTTTTGTTACAGTATGGCTACACCTTC.